The 21 T cell receptor beta chains below come from one sample, sequenced in a study of blood T cell repertoires in COVID-19 (dated by TCRdb to 2020 to 2021). Libraries were built with the immunoSEQ multiplex PCR assay. Not all clones reach the TCRdb copy of this immuneACCESS table, which keeps in-frame sequences only. Checked studies attribute under half of the gap to unresolved V genes and leave the rest unexplained. Present in this sample are 300,000 to 350,000 clones, 91% of which were seen just once. Of the sample, 3% to 4% is held by the ten largest clones. The sample taken for sequencing was peripheral blood. Receptor source: a woman younger than 35 who had recovered from COVID-19.

This chain joins TRBV7-2 and TRBJ1-1, with TRBD1 identical over 7 bases. V shed 6 bases and J 0 bases; nucleotides not matched to a gene: 7. The germline V gene encodes CDR1 SGHTA and CDR2 FQGNSA. This CDR3 comprises 15 residues. CDR3 DNA sequence: TGTGCCAGCAGACGGGGACAGAGCATGAACACTGAAGCTTTCTTT. Its translation is CASRRGQSMNTEAFF.

V and J are TRBV5-5 and TRBJ2-2, with 9 bases aligning to TRBD1. V was pared by 3 bases and J by 2 bases, with 8 bases of the junction left unmatched. The length of the CDR3 is 17 residues. Germline lookup yields CDR1 SGHKS and CDR2 YYEKEE (reference sequence). CDR3 sequence: CASSWPPGQGNTGELFF. As DNA, the CDR3 is TGTGCCAGCAGCTGGCCTCCGGGACAGGGAAACACCGGGGAGCTGTTTTTT.

Worth noting for this clone: The same CDR3 is also encoded by other DNA sequences in this sample. This chain links TRBV4-3 with TRBJ2-1; tentative D call: TRBD1 (6 bases). The CDR3 is made up of 16 amino acids. From germline, CDR1 is LGHNA and CDR2 YSLEER. Trimming took off 0 bases at V and 7 bases at J, with 16 bases between the two ends. CDR3 residues: CASSQEVRGLANEQFF. The CDR3 nucleotides read TGCGCCAGCAGCCAAGAGGTCAGGGGCCTGGCTAATGAGCAGTTCTTC.

The J gene is TRBJ1-1, the V gene TRBV5-4; no clear D. Germline CDR1 reads SGHNT; CDR2 reads YYREEE (reference sequence). The CDR3 is 13 residues long. V was pared by 4 bases and J by 3 bases, with 10 bases between. CDR3 sequence: CASSLSVDTEAFF. The DNA for the CDR3 is TGTGCCAGCAGCCTATCGGTGGACACTGAAGCTTTCTTT. The entire variable domain, with the rest obtained from reference TRBV5-4 and TRBJ1-1, is as follows: ETGVTQSPTHLIKTRGQQVTLRCSSQSGHNTVSWYQQALGQGPQFIFQYYREEENGRGNFPPRFSGLQFPNYSSELNVNALELDDSALYLCASSLSVDTEAFFGQGTRLTVV.

In DNA form, the CDR3 reads TGTGCCAGCAGCGAATTAGCGGGAGGGTGGAATGAGCAGTTCTTC. Translated, it gives CASSELAGGWNEQFF. The chain employs TRBV7-9 and TRBJ2-1; 11 bases align to TRBD2. Germline V gives CDR1 SEHNR, CDR2 FQNEAQ (reference sequence). V lost 5 bases to trimming and J lost 7 bases; unmatched junction nucleotides: 7. CDR3 length: 15 residues.

The chain carries TRBV7-9 and TRBJ1-2, with 8 bases aligning to TRBD1. This CDR3 contains 16 residues. V trimming: 5 bases; J trimming: 1 base; junction bases outside the gene matches: 9. Germline CDR1 is SEHNR and CDR2 is FQNEAQ (reference sequence). The CDR3 DNA reads as TGTGCCAGCAGCCTCGAGGACAGGGACTTTAACTATGGCTACACCTTC. Amino acids: CASSLEDRDFNYGYTF.

This chain uses TRBV12-5 with TRBJ2-5; 9 positions match TRBD1. Germline CDR1 is LGHNT and CDR2 is FRNRAP. The CDR3 covers 17 residues. The ends lost 1 base at V and 5 bases at J; junction bases unmatched: 11. CDR3 loop: CASGLGTGTGRGETQYF. CDR3 nucleotide sequence: TGTGCTAGTGGTTTGGGCACGGGGACAGGGAGGGGGGAGACCCAGTACTTC.

This chain links TRBV14 with TRBJ2-1; the D gene is possibly TRBD2 (6 bases). The CDR3 spans 13 residues. From germline, CDR1 is SGHDN and CDR2 FVKESK. The V and J ends lost 2 bases and 13 bases respectively, with 15 bases between them. The CDR3 here is CASSQNPGDPQFF. The CDR3 DNA sequence: TGTGCCAGCAGCCAAAATCCGGGGGACCCACAGTTCTTC.

CDR3 region: CASSQGATSGRFHEQFF. As DNA, the CDR3 is TGCGCCAGCAGCCAAGGGGCTACTAGCGGGAGGTTCCATGAGCAGTTCTTC. The chain carries TRBV4-3 and TRBJ2-1, with 12 positions matching TRBD2. V lost 1 base, J lost 8 bases, and 9 bases stayed unmatched. The CDR3 runs to 17 residues. Germline V CDR1 and CDR2: LGHNA, YSLEER.

The count of this clone is one. The chain employs TRBV3-1 (or the pseudogene TRBV3-2) and TRBJ1-6, with 10 bases that match TRBD1. Germline V gene data show CDR1 as LGHDT and CDR2 as YNNKEL (reference sequence). CDR3 length: 19 residues. V was clipped by 2 bases and J by 4 bases; unmatched bases: 11. In DNA form, the CDR3 reads TGTGCCAGCAGCCAATGGAGGGTAACGGGACAGGGGTATAATTCACCCCTCCACTTT. This sequence encodes CASSQWRVTGQGYNSPLHF.

The chain joins TRBV5-1 to TRBJ2-3; a possible D gene is TRBD2 (6 bases). Trimming shortened V by 2 bases and J by 4 bases, and 17 bases separated the two germline ends. The CDR3 extends over 16 amino acids. Germline V CDR1 and CDR2: SGHRS, YFSETQ. The chain's CDR3 is CASSFLGAGMADTQYF. The CDR3 DNA follows: TGCGCCAGCAGCTTCCTTGGTGCGGGAATGGCAGATACGCAGTATTTT.

Concerning this clone itself: A junction end diverges from the germline sequence, so it may reflect a read error. The V gene is TRBV4-1, the J gene TRBJ2-6; no clear D. The CDR3 covers 15 residues. The germline CDR1 and CDR2 sequences are MGHRA and YSYEKL. The CDR3 coding sequence is TGCGCCAGCAGCCAAGTGAGTTCTGAGGCCAACGTCCTGACTTTC. It translates to CASSQVSSEANVLTF.

The chain joins TRBV4-3 to TRBJ1-6, with a possible D match to TRBD1 (6 bases). The germline V gene encodes CDR1 LGHNA and CDR2 YSLEER. The CDR3 extends over 16 amino acids. V was cut by 0 bases and J by 14 bases, with 20 bases left in between. CDR3 bases: TGCGCCAGCAGCCAAGATTTGGGGGACAAGGCCCGGACCCTCCACTTT. Translation: CASSQDLGDKARTLHF.

The gene calls are TRBV3-1 (or the pseudogene TRBV3-2) and TRBJ1-2; no clear D. The length of the CDR3 is 15 residues. Germline loops: CDR1 LGHDT, CDR2 YNNKEL (reference sequence). With 6 bases removed from V and 3 bases from J, the gap between germline ends came to 17 bases. The CDR3 region is CASRDGNPGYYGYTF. The CDR3 DNA follows: TGTGCCAGCAGGGACGGGAATCCCGGGTACTATGGCTACACCTTC.

The rearrangement uses TRBV7-2 and TRBJ1-2; D gene uncertain. The CDR3 loop spans 15 amino acids. V lost 1 base, J lost 4 bases, and 13 bases lay in between. CDR1 is SGHTA and CDR2 is FQGNSA in the germline V gene. The CDR3 DNA sequence: TGTGCCAGCAGCTTAGGGATTAGGGAGGCCTATGGCTACACCTTC. Translation gives CASSLGIREAYGYTF.

This chain joins TRBV7-9 and TRBJ1-6; 7 nucleotides match TRBD1. Trimming removed 5 bases from V and 7 bases from J; junction bases left unmatched: 11. This CDR3 is 16 amino acids long. Germline V gene lookup returns CDR1 SEHNR and CDR2 FQNEAQ (reference sequence). The chain's CDR3 is CASSIQTGLGNSPLHF. CDR3 nucleotide sequence: TGTGCCAGCAGCATACAGACAGGGCTAGGCAATTCACCCCTCCACTTT.

This chain connects TRBV9 to TRBJ2-1, with 7 bases lining up with TRBD2. Germline CDR1 is SGDLS and CDR2 is YYNGEE. The CDR3 sequence is 16 residues long. V lost 0 bases to trimming and J lost 8 bases; unmatched junction nucleotides: 11. The CDR3 nucleotides read TGTGCCAGCAGCGTAGGGTTCGCGGGAGCCCGGGATGAGCAGTTCTTC. This sequence encodes CASSVGFAGARDEQFF.

This chain links TRBV3-1 (or the pseudogene TRBV3-2) with TRBJ2-1, with 13 bases identical to TRBD2. In germline, CDR1 is LGHDT, CDR2 YNNKEL (reference sequence). The CDR3 covers 14 residues. J was trimmed by 10 bases and V by 6 bases; bases with no gene match: 6. CDR3 protein: CASSRTSGRWEQFF. As DNA, the CDR3 is TGTGCCAGCAGTCGGACTAGCGGGAGATGGGAGCAGTTCTTC.

As regards this clone: Its ends do not fully match the called genes, so a read error is possible. The CDR3 here is CASSLRGGKQPQHF. CDR3 nucleotide sequence: TGTGCCAGCAGCTTAAGAGGGGGCAAACAGCCCCAGCATTTT. The gene calls are TRBV13 and TRBJ1-5; 7 bases align to TRBD1. The CDR3 runs 14 residues. CDR1 and CDR2 (germline): PRHDT, FYEKMQ (reference sequence).

CDR3 region: CASSPSGTGPALRENTEAFF. DNA for the CDR3: TGCGCCAGCAGCCCGTCCGGGACAGGACCGGCCCTTAGGGAGAACACTGAAGCTTTCTTT. V and J are TRBV4-1 and TRBJ1-1, with 8 bases aligning to TRBD1. With 4 bases clipped from V and 1 base from J, the junction kept 20 bases outside the gene matches. The CDR3 contains 20 residues. CDR1 MGHRA and CDR2 YSYEKL come from the germline V gene.

A few counts support this clone. V is TRBV11-3 and J is TRBJ1-1; no definite D call. The V end lost 5 bases, the J end lost 2 bases, and 21 bases lay between the germline ends. The CDR3 runs to 17 residues. CDR1 and CDR2 from the germline V gene are SGHNT and YENEEA. This chain's CDR3 is CASSTSSWAGKNTEAFF. CDR3 nucleotides: TGTGCCAGCAGCACAAGTAGTTGGGCAGGCAAAAACACTGAAGCTTTCTTT.